This T cell receptor beta chain derives from a study of blood T cells in healthy people across ages (dated by TCRdb to about 2015). Context from the whole study: In model experiments, template switching captured about one uniquely barcoded TCR beta cDNA molecule for every two T cells. Using deep sequencing normalized with unique cDNA molecular identifiers, the study measured how TCR beta repertoire diversity changes with age. To avoid experimental bias, donors of different ages were randomly spread across the sequencing lanes. Donors were grouped into four age groups: young (average roughly 17 years), middle-aged (less than 40), aged (62) and long-lived (around 80). The study analyzed two additional independent replicas of 1 million unique cDNA reads from the same blood draw for two donors, one aged 18 to 29 and one aged 80 or older.

General study outcomes and caveats: A strong correlation was found between observed TCR beta diversity and the percentage of naive T cells measured by flow cytometry. Donor CMV infection status was unknown, potentially confounding age-related changes in expanded clonotypes. Compared with the aged group, the long-lived group had more naive CD4+ T cells, fewer expanded clones and increased TCR diversity, a pattern suggesting age selection. As age increased, observed TCR beta diversity per million T cells dropped in a roughly linear way, and a significant reduction was already evident by age around 41. Because profiling used bulk unsorted PBMCs, naive and antigen-experienced compartments could not be compared conclusively. Total diversity estimates from one million sequenced T cells were considered lower bounds and underestimates.

Inclusive of the bounding cysteine and phenylalanine, the CDR3 is 15 residues long. The read is trimmed to its CDR3 DNA, 45 bases read in frame from base 1. CDR1 and CDR2 are read off the germline V gene (reference sequence) as MNHEY and SMNVEV. Compared with germline, V lacks 7 bases and J lacks 7 bases; bases without a gene match: 10. This clonotype was counted a few times. Its specific antigen is unknown. Base quality data are lacking; no much larger clone is found one base away. Donors were around 37 systemically healthy Caucasian individuals from Russia aged 6 to 90 years. Ten milliliters of peripheral blood were drawn from each donor into EDTA-treated Vacutainer tubes. Ficoll-Paque density-gradient centrifugation was used to isolate PBMCs, with at least 7 million obtained per sample. Total RNA, at least 6 micrograms per sample, was extracted from PBMCs with Trizol reagent. The percentages of naive CD45RAhigh/CD27high T cells were determined by flow cytometry on a PBMC aliquot from every donor.

The protocol used for the library was 5' RACE. Sequencer: Illumina HiSeq 2500. A second PCR of roughly 6 to 11 cycles was run with a J-beta primer mix and a sample-barcoded 5' primer. A unique molecular identifier was introduced onto each TCR beta cDNA molecule by a template-switch 5' adaptor carrying 12 random nucleotides. Each sample yielded at least 3 million CDR3-containing paired-end reads. First-strand cDNA was synthesized from all RNA with the Mint cDNA synthesis kit, primed by a TRBC-specific oligonucleotide. After uracil-DNA glycosylase treatment, a first 18-cycle PCR used universal primers M1SS and BC2_uni_R on all cDNA. Under the source paper's analysis protocol: Normalization of each sample was performed by random selection of 1 million high-quality reads, each carrying a distinct molecular identifier. Instead of being binned into consensus sequences, reads that shared molecular identifiers were thrown out. CDR3 identification, clonotype clustering and error correction used MiTCR with a Q25 quality threshold and the strictest error-elimination algorithm. A nonparametric unseen species model using Euler transformation provided a lower-bound estimate of total TCR beta diversity. The public reads were run again by TCRdb, first through fastp at Q25 and then through MiXCR, and only productive beta chains were kept. Every CDR3 protein is listed once, alongside the most common genes and DNA of its rows. TCRdb assigned the V and J calls; the authors' analysis was not used. Present in this sample are 1.4 million to 1.5 million distinct CDR3 sequences, 35% to 45% of which were seen just once. The top ten constitute 7% to 9.5% of the sample.

The sample comprised blood. The rearrangement combines TRBV27 with TRBJ2-4; 10 bases in the middle match TRBD1. The clonotype originates from a woman under 30 in good health. The sequenced DNA is TGTGCCAGCAAAGCAACGGGACAGGGGTGGAACATTCAGTACTTC. This codes for CASKATGQGWNIQYF.